The rows below give T cell receptor beta chains drawn from one sample of a study of beta chain features in type 1 diabetes. Sequencing used immunoSEQ multiplex PCR; TCRdb keeps in-frame clones, though not all of them. The sample carries around 260,000 clones, roughly a quarter recorded once. The sequenced sample consisted of naive CD4+ T cells from blood. These receptors came from a woman between 25 and 40 years old with type 1 diabetes. Each CDR3 is given with its conserved first and last residue. A D gene is named only where the DNA matches it firmly. Expanded clones get a size class; other rows say once, few or many, or leave the size out.

-,TRBJ2-2,TRBD1,TRBV6-6,CASRPGQGAPGELFF,TGTGCCAGCAGACCGGGACAGGGGGCGCCCGGGGAGCTGTTTTTT
few,TRBJ2-1,-,TRBV2,CASSAVSGPYNEQFF,TGTGCCAGCAGTGCGGTTAGCGGCCCGTACAATGAGCAGTTCTTC
-,TRBJ2-7,TRBD2,TRBV30,CAWSVHDSGRYEQYF,TGTGCCTGGAGTGTACACGATAGCGGGAGGTACGAGCAGTACTTC
few,TRBJ2-4,-,TRBV15,CATSRDPGEGVNIQYF,TGTGCCACCAGCAGAGATCCAGGGGAAGGAGTAAACATTCAGTACTTC
-,TRBJ1-1,-,TRBV30,CAWSFQITEAFF,TGTGCCTGGAGTTTCCAGATCACTGAAGCTTTCTTT
-,TRBJ1-2,TRBD1,TRBV6-5,CASSAGTGGGGYTF,TGTGCCAGCAGTGCCGGGACAGGGGGCGGCGGCTACACCTTC
few,TRBJ1-5,-,TRBV18,CASSPGTPSSNQPQHF,TGTGCCAGCTCACCGGGGACACCAAGCAGCAATCAGCCCCAGCATTTT
-,TRBJ1-2,-,TRBV9,CASSAISGGYTF,TGTGCCAGCAGCGCCATCTCCGGTGGCTACACCTTC
-,TRBJ2-1,-,TRBV9,CASSVAGDHYNEQFF,TGTGCCAGCAGCGTAGCAGGGGACCACTACAATGAGCAGTTCTTC
-,TRBJ1-2,-,TRBV29-1,CSVEGRGYGYTF,TGCAGCGTTGAGGGCAGGGGTTATGGCTACACCTTC
once,TRBJ1-2,-,TRBV6-5,CASSYRGWSYGYTF,TGTGCCAGCAGTTACAGGGGTTGGAGCTATGGCTACACCTTC
-,TRBJ2-2,-,TRBV25-1,CASSDRDTYTGELFF,TGTGCCAGCAGTGATCGCGACACTTACACCGGGGAGCTGTTTTTT
-,TRBJ2-2,-,TRBV29-1,CSVGGRFTGELFF,TGCAGCGTTGGAGGGAGATTCACCGGGGAGCTGTTTTTT
-,TRBJ1-1,-,TRBV18,CASSPLPGQLTLRTEAFF,TGTGCCAGCTCACCCCTACCCGGACAGTTGACCTTGAGGACTGAAGCTTTCTTT
-,TRBJ1-4,-,TRBV2,CASSVWQAKNEKLFF,TGTGCCAGCAGTGTGTGGCAGGCAAAGAATGAAAAACTGTTTTTT
-,TRBJ2-7,TRBD2,TRBV7-9,CASSPGTSGMMPSYEQYF,TGTGCCAGCAGCCCCGGGACTAGCGGGATGATGCCCTCCTACGAGCAGTACTTC
few,TRBJ2-3,TRBD2,TRBV28,CASSNAGDGSDTQYF,TGTGCCAGCTCTAATGCGGGGGACGGATCAGATACGCAGTATTTT
-,TRBJ2-2,-,TRBV30,CAAGQKTGELFF,TGTGCCGCTGGACAGAAGACCGGGGAGCTGTTTTTT
-,TRBJ2-5,-,TRBV12-5,CASGLRETQYF,TGTGCTAGTGGTTTGCGGGAGACCCAGTACTTC
-,TRBJ2-7,-,TRBV28,CASSFLESWYEQYF,TGTGCCAGCAGTTTCCTGGAGAGCTGGTACGAGCAGTACTTC
-,TRBJ2-1,TRBD1,TRBV28,CASRPGTAPSYNEQFF,TGTGCCAGCAGACCTGGGACAGCTCCGTCCTACAATGAGCAGTTCTTC
-,TRBJ2-5,TRBD2,TRBV13,CASSPGLAGVETQYF,TGTGCCAGCAGCCCGGGACTAGCGGGAGTCGAGACCCAGTACTTC
-,TRBJ2-3,TRBD2,TRBV29-1,CSARPSGSIPDTQYF,TGCAGCGCCAGACCTAGCGGGAGTATACCAGATACGCAGTATTTT
few,TRBJ2-7,-,TRBV6-1,CASSEDRVYEQYF,TGTGCCAGCAGTGAAGACAGAGTTTACGAGCAGTACTTC
few,TRBJ2-5,-,TRBV7-9,CASSLQETQYF,TGTGCCAGCAGCCTCCAAGAGACCCAGTACTTC
-,TRBJ2-2,-,TRBV29-1,CSATRGSDTGELFF,TGCAGCGCCACAAGGGGGAGCGACACCGGGGAGCTGTTTTTT
-,TRBJ1-1,-,TRBV30,CAWSGERTEAFF,TGTGCCTGGAGTGGGGAGAGGACTGAAGCTTTCTTT
-,TRBJ2-3,-,TRBV29-1,CSVVISLSTDTQYF,TGCAGCGTTGTTATCTCCCTTAGCACAGATACGCAGTATTTT
-,TRBJ2-3,-,TRBV6-4,CASEQVCTDTQYF,TGTGCCAGCGAACAGGTTTGCACAGATACGCAGTATTTT
-,TRBJ1-1,-,TRBV2,CASSGQGPEAFF,TGTGCCAGCAGTGGTCAGGGCCCTGAAGCTTTCTTT
-,TRBJ2-1,TRBD2,TRBV7-2,CASSAGTSKFF,TGTGCCAGCAGCGCCGGGACTAGCAAGTTCTTC
-,TRBJ2-5,-,TRBV23-1,CASSQRRGQETQYF,TGCGCCAGCAGCCAACGGCGCGGTCAGGAGACCCAGTACTTC
few,TRBJ1-5,TRBD1,TRBV19,CASSIVRGDQPQHF,TGTGCCAGTAGTATAGTCAGGGGGGATCAGCCCCAGCATTTT
few,TRBJ2-4,-,TRBV2,CASSPLNIQYF,TGTGCCAGCAGTCCCCTCAACATTCAGTACTTC
few,TRBJ2-6,TRBD1,TRBV19,CASSIRTGHSGANVLTF,TGTGCCAGTAGTATAAGGACAGGGCACTCTGGGGCCAACGTCCTGACTTTC
-,TRBJ2-5,TRBD2,TRBV9,CASSVAGGLQETQYF,TGTGCCAGCAGCGTAGCGGGAGGCCTCCAAGAGACCCAGTACTTC
-,TRBJ1-3,-,TRBV29-1,CSVEDQVSGNTIYF,TGCAGCGTTGAAGATCAGGTCTCTGGAAACACCATATATTTT
-,TRBJ2-2,TRBD1,TRBV27,CASSLFRQGPYTGELFF,TGTGCCAGCAGTTTATTCCGACAGGGGCCGTACACCGGGGAGCTGTTTTTT
-,TRBJ2-7,-,TRBV29-1,CSVDWQGGHEQYF,TGCAGCGTTGACTGGCAGGGTGGGCACGAGCAGTACTTC
-,TRBJ1-4,-,TRBV4-1,CASMNRWDEKLFF,TGCGCCAGCATGAACAGGTGGGATGAAAAACTGTTTTTT
few,TRBJ1-1,-,TRBV7-9,CASSLVGQGNTEAFF,TGTGCCAGCAGCTTAGTGGGACAAGGGAACACTGAAGCTTTCTTT
-,TRBJ1-2,-,TRBV11-1,CASSAQGGVNGYTF,TGTGCCAGCAGCGCCCAGGGAGGGGTCAATGGCTACACCTTC